The TCR beta chain under discussion was sequenced for a study of beta chain features in type 1 diabetes. Study information: The study found patients and healthy donors alike in age, gender and cell yields. Study-wide findings and caveats: Compared to healthy donors, patients appeared to have naive, central memory and Treg TCRB repertoires that were more alike. Among all four CD4+ subsets, Type 1 diabetes patients had TCRB CDR3s that were moderately but significantly shorter.

Reverse transcribing all isolated RNA meant expressed TCRB transcripts were sequenced. The average read count of naive, central memory and regulatory T cell samples was about 3.57 million. TCRdb's copy holds only in-frame clones and misses some; the assay was immunoSEQ multiplex PCR. The sample lists fewer than 300,000 clones; roughly 22% were seen once. The CDR3 is made up of 17 amino acids. V was cut by 7 bases and J by 5 bases, with 26 bases left in between. Germline lookup yields CDR1 MDHEN and CDR2 SYDVKM. Concerning this clone itself: As yet, its antigen is unknown.

Sorting based on CD45RO/CCR7/CD25/CD127/CD95/CD27 separated CD4+ naive, central memory, regulatory and stem cell-like memory cells. The TCR originated in a woman between 35 and 50 years old with type 1 diabetes. The sequencing input was naive CD4+ T cells from blood. V usage is TRBV28 and J usage is TRBJ2-5; no firm D call. The chain's CDR3 is CASISAALLPGRETQYF. CDR3 DNA sequence: TGTGCCAGCATTTCCGCAGCGTTGCTTCCCGGAAGGGAGACCCAGTACTTC. The complete variable domain, with remaining parts taken from reference TRBV28 and TRBJ2-5, reads DVKVTQSSRYLVKRTGEKVFLECVQDMDHENMFWYRQDPGLGLRLIYFSYDVKMKEKGDIPEGYSVSREKKERFSLILESASTNQTSMYLCASISAALLPGRETQYFGPGTRLLVL.